The clone carrying this T cell receptor (beta chain) was detected ten times or more. This CDR3 comprises 13 residues. CDR1 is MNHEY and CDR2 is SMNVEV in the germline V gene (reference sequence). Trimming cost V 8 bases and J 4 bases, with 13 bases left between them. The data derive from a study of blood T cells in healthy people across ages. A second about 6 to 11 cycle PCR used barcoded and J-beta primers. Carrying 12 random nucleotides, a template-switch adaptor labeled each individual cDNA molecule. TCRdb called the 5' RACE reads again in MiXCR, with one record for every CDR3 protein. The table shows 1.5 million to 2 million distinct CDR3 sequences, with almost 35% occurring only once.

The sequenced material came from blood. J is TRBJ2-3 and V is TRBV27; weak D call: TRBD1 (6 bases). The receptor's source is a woman aged 25 to 45 in good health. CDR3 region: CASQFPGADTQYF. The CDR3 bases are TGTGCCAGCCAGTTCCCAGGGGCAGATACGCAGTATTTT.